This is a list of T cell receptor beta chains from one sample in a study of blood T cell repertoires in COVID-19. The protocol was immunoSEQ multiplex PCR, while the TCRdb copy is restricted to in-frame clones and leaves out a portion. The sample lists 150,000 or so clones; 75% to 90% were seen once. Sequencing was carried out using PBMCs or T cells enriched from blood (not recorded which). Source of these receptors: a woman aged 40-49 years who had been exposed to COVID-19. The CDR3 runs from the conserved cysteine through the conserved F or W.

V gene: TRBV5-1; CDR3 protein: CASSQTSGAYQETQYF
V gene: TRBV18; CDR3 protein: CASSPKGQTEQYF
V gene: TRBV2; CDR3 protein: CASRAGTGGGETQYF
V gene: TRBV6-5; CDR3 protein: CASSRAVYNEQFF
V gene: TRBV4-1; CDR3 protein: CASSQDSAGGGYGYTF
V gene: TRBV7-3; CDR3 protein: CASSLMSLNSPLHF
V gene: TRBV21-1; CDR3 protein: CASSIPGQGVYEQYF
V gene: TRBV12-3/TRBV12-4; CDR3 protein: CASTPDNSYEQYF
V gene: TRBV3-1/TRBV3-2; CDR3 protein: CASSQWTGGRNTIYF
V gene: TRBV2; CDR3 protein: CASSPTVETQYF
V gene: TRBV7-9; CDR3 protein: CASSFGQWNTEAFF
V gene: TRBV29-1; CDR3 protein: CSVTRQGTGGVTAVDGYTF
V gene: TRBV6-5; CDR3 protein: CASRKNRDRTEAFF
V gene: TRBV18; CDR3 protein: CASSPGTSNEQFF
V gene: TRBV5-4; CDR3 protein: CASSLGTGLREQYF
V gene: TRBV5-4; CDR3 protein: CASSSPGQGYGYTF
V gene: TRBV12-5; CDR3 protein: CASGSPRGRPEAFF
V gene: TRBV10-2; CDR3 protein: CASWTGRGPTEAFF
V gene: TRBV27; CDR3 protein: CASASGHTIYF
V gene: TRBV10-1; CDR3 protein: CASSETSGSVDTQYF
V gene: TRBV6-5; CDR3 protein: CASSYPTGLHSYEQYF
V gene: TRBV25-1; CDR3 protein: CASSDPTSGDSTDTQYF
V gene: TRBV29-1; CDR3 protein: CSVEDRGGTGYTF
V gene: TRBV6-5; CDR3 protein: CASSYDRGSYEQYF
V gene: TRBV10-2; CDR3 protein: CASSRDSAQETQYF
V gene: TRBV2; CDR3 protein: CASSRVWGYTF
V gene: TRBV28; CDR3 protein: CASSKLAGWVEQFF
V gene: TRBV7-8; CDR3 protein: CASSLGREETEAFF
V gene: TRBV7-6; CDR3 protein: CASTTSGSKHEQFF
V gene: TRBV7-9; CDR3 protein: CASSLGAGPYEQYF
V gene: TRBV5-1; CDR3 protein: CASSAGLGNYEQYF
V gene: TRBV4-3; CDR3 protein: CASSQGGSGGWETQYF
V gene: TRBV7-9; CDR3 protein: CASRQGGLRGYTF
V gene: TRBV5-1; CDR3 protein: CASSFSTVNTGELFF
V gene: TRBV27; CDR3 protein: CASWTDSYEQYF
V gene: TRBV9; CDR3 protein: CASSVQAGSNSPLHF
V gene: TRBV5-1; CDR3 protein: CASSFKGNYGYTF
V gene: TRBV5-1; CDR3 protein: CASSLRPGAYTDTQYF
V gene: TRBV4-3; CDR3 protein: CASSPGLPRADEQFF
V gene: TRBV9; CDR3 protein: CASSKGGLAGLNEQFF
V gene: TRBV6-4; CDR3 protein: CASSDGQGGANVLTF
V gene: TRBV6-5; CDR3 protein: CASSGGTVATDAQYF
V gene: TRBV5-1; CDR3 protein: CASSIGTPSTDTQYF
V gene: TRBV24-1; CDR3 protein: CATSPGTRRRSTDTQYF
V gene: TRBV6-8; CDR3 protein: CASGGGGGSSYNEQFF
V gene: TRBV5-6; CDR3 protein: CASSWGTENTEAFF
V gene: TRBV9; CDR3 protein: CASSLRGGAFPYEQYF
V gene: TRBV11-2; CDR3 protein: CASSLDKGQGAGAEAFF
V gene: TRBV15; CDR3 protein: CATSREGGGAYEQYF